This T cell receptor (beta chain) was recorded in a study of T cells in Graves' hyperthyroidism and ophthalmopathy. Trimming removed 3 bases from V and 7 bases from J, with 15 bases in between. The CDR3 runs 13 residues. Per the germline V gene, CDR1 is DFQATT and CDR2 is SNEGSKA (reference sequence). Active moderate-to-severe ophthalmopathy, Clinical Activity Score at least 3, NOSPECS at least 4, under 3 months' duration. Patients were excluded because of uncontrolled infection, other autoimmune disease, pregnancy or lactation. Orbital computed tomography and thyroid ultrasound, together with serum TRAb and thyroxine and clinical symptoms, were used for diagnoses. The source material, RNA transcripts, was used to amplify TCR beta CDR3 regions. The TCR CDR3 was amplified in a first-round RT-PCR using the HTBI primer set. TCRdb recomputed calls from the multiplex PCR reads with MiXCR, one row per CDR3 protein. Among more than 50,000 distinct CDR3 sequences listed, about 53% were seen once.

This clonotype has at least ten counts. The receptor comes from a woman in her fifties or sixties with Graves' ophthalmopathy. Sequenced: blood. This rearrangement joins TRBV20-1 to TRBJ1-2; D is undetermined. This chain's CDR3 is CSASSPARRGYTF. The DNA for the CDR3 is TGCAGTGCTAGCAGCCCCGCCCGTCGTGGCTACACCTTC.